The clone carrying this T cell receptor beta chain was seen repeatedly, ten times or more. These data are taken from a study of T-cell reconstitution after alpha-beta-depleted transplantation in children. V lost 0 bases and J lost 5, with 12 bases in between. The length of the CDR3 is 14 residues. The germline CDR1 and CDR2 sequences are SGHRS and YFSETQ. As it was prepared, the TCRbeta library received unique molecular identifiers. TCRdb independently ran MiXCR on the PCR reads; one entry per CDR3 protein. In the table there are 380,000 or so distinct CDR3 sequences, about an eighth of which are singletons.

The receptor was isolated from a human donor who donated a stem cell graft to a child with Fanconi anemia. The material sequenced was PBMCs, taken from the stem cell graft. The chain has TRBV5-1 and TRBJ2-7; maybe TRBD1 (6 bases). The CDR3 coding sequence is TGCGCCAGCAGCTTGGTAGCAGGGGCTAACGAGCAGTACTTC. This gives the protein CASSLVAGANEQYF.